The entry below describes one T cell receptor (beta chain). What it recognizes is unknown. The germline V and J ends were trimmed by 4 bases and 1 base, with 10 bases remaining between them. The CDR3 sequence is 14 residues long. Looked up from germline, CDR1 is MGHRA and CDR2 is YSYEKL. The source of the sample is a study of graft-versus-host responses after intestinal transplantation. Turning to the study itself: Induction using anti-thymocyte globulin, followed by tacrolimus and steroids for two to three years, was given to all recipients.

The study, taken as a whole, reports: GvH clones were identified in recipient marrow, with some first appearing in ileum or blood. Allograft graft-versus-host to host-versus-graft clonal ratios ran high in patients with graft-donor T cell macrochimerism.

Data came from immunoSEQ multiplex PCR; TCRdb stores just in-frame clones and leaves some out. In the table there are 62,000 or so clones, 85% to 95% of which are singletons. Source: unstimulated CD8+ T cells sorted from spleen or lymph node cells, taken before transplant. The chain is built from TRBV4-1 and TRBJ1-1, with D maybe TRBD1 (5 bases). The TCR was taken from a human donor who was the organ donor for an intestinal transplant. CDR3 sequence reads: CASSRMGGNTEAFF. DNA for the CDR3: TGCGCCAGCAGCCGGATGGGGGGGAACACTGAAGCTTTCTTT.